Sequencing of this T cell receptor beta chain was carried out in a study of neoadjuvant anti-PD-1 for oral cavity cancer. The sample holds a few counts of this clone. CDR3 length equals 15 residues. Germline-derived CDR1 and CDR2 are LNHDA and SQIVND (reference sequence). V was cut by 0 bases and J by 2 bases, with 7 bases left in between. Measured with immunoSEQ multiplex PCR; TCRdb has only the in-frame clones, and not every one. Among over 15,000 clones listed, approximately 72% were seen once. This clonotype was obtained from a person aged 40 to 85 with oral cavity squamous cell carcinoma. V gene TRBV19 combines with J gene TRBJ2-2; perhaps TRBD1 as D (5 bases). Sequencing was performed on PBMCs, taken before nivolumab (anti-PD-1) treatment. The CDR3 region is CASSIDDRNTGELFF. As DNA, the CDR3 is TGTGCCAGTAGTATAGACGACAGAAACACCGGGGAGCTGTTTTTT.